Reported below is one T cell receptor (beta chain). It was with random hexamers that 0.5 to 1 ug RNA was reverse transcribed. Amplification of TCR beta CDR3 was carried out by immunoSEQ multiplex PCR, which covered 54 Vbeta and 13 Jbeta segments. TCRdb analysed the immunoSEQ multiplex PCR reads with MiXCR anew, one entry per CDR3 protein. Here the sample spans around 300,000 distinct CDR3 sequences, about 92% being singletons. The data stem from a study of CD8 T cells in Susac syndrome. Sequencing of TCR beta was carried out in blood CD8+ and CD4+ T cells. The study used treatment-naive patients who had stable or active relapsing-remitting disease as multiple sclerosis controls. The CDR3 extends over 14 amino acids. Trimming left V 3 bases short and J 7 bases short, with 11 bases between. Germline CDR1 and CDR2: SGHDT and YYEEEE.

Sequences were obtained from CD4+ T cells from PBMCs. V usage is TRBV5-6 and J usage is TRBJ1-6; D uncertain. The source is a human donor with multiple sclerosis. This chain's CDR3 is CASSSTGLNSPLHF. CDR3 coding DNA: TGTGCCAGCAGCTCAACCGGGTTAAATTCACCCCTCCACTTT.